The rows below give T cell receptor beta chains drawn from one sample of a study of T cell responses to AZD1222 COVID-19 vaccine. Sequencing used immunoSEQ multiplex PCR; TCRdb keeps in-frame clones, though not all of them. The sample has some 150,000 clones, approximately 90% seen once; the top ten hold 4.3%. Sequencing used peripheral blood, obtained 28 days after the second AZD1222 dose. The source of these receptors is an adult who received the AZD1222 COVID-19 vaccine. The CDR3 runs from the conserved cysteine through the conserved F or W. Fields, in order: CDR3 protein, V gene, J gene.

CDR3: CASSQDLYAGEQYF
V: TRBV4-2
J: TRBJ2-7

CDR3: CASSEGSPGQNTGELFF
V: TRBV6-4
J: TRBJ2-2

CDR3: CASSPQVVSNQPQHF
V: TRBV4-2
J: TRBJ1-5

CDR3: CASSYGSGVAFF
V: TRBV12-3/TRBV12-4
J: TRBJ1-1

CDR3: CATSTNSNQPQHF
V: TRBV15
J: TRBJ1-5

CDR3: CASSRDSTSPLHF
V: TRBV6-5
J: TRBJ1-6

CDR3: CASSGGTNLYRGYTF
V: TRBV2
J: TRBJ1-2

CDR3: CASSFGQVGGSTQHF
V: TRBV28
J: TRBJ1-5

CDR3: CAWSPGSNQPQHF
V: TRBV30
J: TRBJ1-5

CDR3: CAISGDRAKETQYF
V: TRBV10-3
J: TRBJ2-5

CDR3: CASSQDNMGRTHEETQYF
V: TRBV4-1
J: TRBJ2-5

CDR3: CATSSRPEETQYF
V: TRBV15
J: TRBJ2-5

CDR3: CASSGDYSPLHF
V: TRBV2
J: TRBJ1-6

CDR3: CSVRQGRTEAFF
V: TRBV29-1
J: TRBJ1-1

CDR3: CSAGRGYGYTF
V: TRBV20-1
J: TRBJ1-2

CDR3: CASYRVTTDTQYF
V: TRBV6-5
J: TRBJ2-3

CDR3: CASSLLRDRDYGYTF
V: TRBV3-1/TRBV3-2
J: TRBJ1-2

CDR3: CASSLAEDTEAFF
V: TRBV5-1
J: TRBJ1-1

CDR3: CASSQDRTSLRYEQYF
V: TRBV4-2
J: TRBJ2-7

CDR3: CASSRQGGYNEQFF
V: TRBV7-9
J: TRBJ2-1